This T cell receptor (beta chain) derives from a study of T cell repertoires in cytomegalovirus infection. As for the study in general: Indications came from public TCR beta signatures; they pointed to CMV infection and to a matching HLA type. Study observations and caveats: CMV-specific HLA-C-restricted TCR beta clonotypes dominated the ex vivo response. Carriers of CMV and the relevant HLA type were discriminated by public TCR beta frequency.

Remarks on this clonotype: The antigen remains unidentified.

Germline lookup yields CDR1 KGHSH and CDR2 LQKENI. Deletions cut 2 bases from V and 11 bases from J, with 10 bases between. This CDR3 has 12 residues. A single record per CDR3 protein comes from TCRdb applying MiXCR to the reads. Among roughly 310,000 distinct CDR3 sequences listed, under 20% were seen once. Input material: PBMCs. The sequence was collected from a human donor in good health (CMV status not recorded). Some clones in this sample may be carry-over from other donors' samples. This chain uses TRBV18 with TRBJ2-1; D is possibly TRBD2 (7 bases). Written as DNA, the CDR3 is TGTGCCAGCTCACCAACGGGGGGCCAGCAGTTCTTC. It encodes CASSPTGGQQFF.